The 15 T cell receptor beta chains below all came from one sample that was sequenced in a study of T cells after yellow fever vaccination. TCRdb processed the 5' RACE reads anew with MiXCR; each CDR3 protein has one entry. The sample contains 360,000 or so distinct CDR3 sequences, approximately 10% of which appear only once. Sample: PBMCs, taken on the day of the first yellow fever vaccination. Receptor source: a man in his late teens or twenties who received the YFV17D yellow fever vaccine.

The gene calls are TRBV21-1 and TRBJ2-2. TRBV21-1 represents a pseudogene. CDR3 length: 15 amino acids. This CDR3 is CASSKGASFTGELFF. In nucleotides, the CDR3 is TGTGCCAGCAGCAAAGGGGCAAGCTTCACCGGGGAGCTGTTTTTT.

This clonotype was seen only a few times. The chain uses TRBV3-1 and TRBJ2-5; D ambiguous. There are 11 residues in the CDR3. Trimming left V 0 bases short and J 7 bases short, with 3 bases between. Germline V lookup: CDR1 LGHDT, CDR2 YNNKEL (reference sequence). The chain's CDR3 is CASSQERTQYF. CDR3 DNA: TGTGCCAGCAGCCAAGAAAGGACCCAGTACTTC.

V gene TRBV5-1 combines with J gene TRBJ2-1; 11 bases match TRBD2. V lost 6 bases and J lost 2; bases outside the gene matches: 13. The CDR3 runs to 18 residues. Germline CDR1 and CDR2: SGHRS and YFSETQ. DNA for the CDR3: TGCGCCAGCAACAGGGGTAGCGGGGGGGAAAGTACCTACAATGAGCAGTTCTTC. It encodes CASNRGSGGESTYNEQFF.

The V call is TRBV12-3 or TRBV12-4, the J call TRBJ2-3; 7 nucleotides agree with TRBD2. Trimming cost V 6 bases and J 2 bases; bases outside gene matches: 8. This CDR3 spans 15 amino acids. The CDR3, as DNA: TGTGCCAGCAGCCGCTGGGGGGGGAACACAGATACGCAGTATTTT. Amino acid sequence: CASSRWGGNTDTQYF.

This chain links TRBV7-3 with TRBJ2-3; D possibly corresponds to TRBD1 (5 bases). The CDR3 totals 13 residues. V shed 3 bases and J shed 5 bases, with 9 bases lying between them. Germline V gene data show CDR1 as SGHTA and CDR2 as FQGTGA. The CDR3 coding sequence is TGTGCCAGCAGCTTCAGGGAAGTAGATACGCAGTATTTT. Amino acids: CASSFREVDTQYF.

In its sample, this clonotype was seen a few times. V and J are TRBV12-3 or TRBV12-4 and TRBJ1-4, with 8 bases aligning to TRBD1. Trimming took 5 bases from V and 10 from J; bases not matched to a gene: 9. The CDR3 extends over 14 amino acids. The CDR3 here is CASSPRTGFPKLFF. Here the CDR3 DNA reads TGTGCCAGCAGTCCGCGGACAGGGTTCCCAAAACTGTTTTTT.

The chain has TRBV14 and TRBJ1-1; D is undetermined. The V gene lost 6 bases and the J gene lost 2 bases, with 13 bases spanning the gap. There are 14 residues in the CDR3. Germline assignment: CDR1 SGHDN and CDR2 FVKESK. This CDR3 is CASSPDKINTEAFF. As DNA, the CDR3 is TGTGCCAGCAGTCCTGATAAGATTAACACTGAAGCTTTCTTT.

This clonotype was picked up many times. The CDR3 protein is CASSPGTSAGELFF. The CDR3, as DNA: TGTGCCAGCAGCCCCGGGACCTCGGCCGGGGAGCTGTTTTTT. The rearrangement links TRBV7-9 to TRBJ2-2, with D possibly being TRBD1 or TRBD2 (5 bases each). Trimming took 5 bases from V and 6 from J, leaving 13 bases between them. Germline V lookup: CDR1 SEHNR, CDR2 FQNEAQ (reference sequence). The CDR3 has 14 residues.

This clonotype showed up just a few times. The genes are TRBV5-1 and TRBJ2-5; no clear D gene. V gave up 4 bases and J gave up 5 bases, with 15 bases separating them. Germline assignment: CDR1 SGHRS and CDR2 YFSETQ. This CDR3 comprises 14 residues. The CDR3 bases are TGCGCCAGCAGCGATTTAACGGCTGTGGAGACCCAGTACTTC. Residues: CASSDLTAVETQYF.

The V and J genes are TRBV5-1 and TRBJ1-6; D is possibly TRBD1 (5 bases). The CDR3 covers 16 residues. Per the germline V gene, CDR1 is SGHRS and CDR2 is YFSETQ. Trimming left V 1 base short and J 5 bases short, with 13 bases between. The CDR3 loop is CASSLRGANHNSPLHF. The CDR3 DNA sequence: TGCGCCAGCAGCTTGAGAGGGGCCAATCATAATTCACCCCTCCACTTT.

This sequence joins TRBV18 and TRBJ1-1; TRBD1 might be the D (5 bases). V lost 2 bases and J 3 bases, leaving 10 bases between the germline ends. The CDR3 is made up of 14 amino acids. CDR1 is KGHSH, CDR2 LQKENI, per germline. CDR3 amino acids: CASSPLRGDTEAFF. Here the CDR3 DNA reads TGTGCCAGCTCACCATTACGGGGGGACACTGAAGCTTTCTTT.

The chain couples TRBV4-3 to TRBJ2-7, with D tentatively TRBD1 or TRBD2 (5 bases each). Germline V CDR1 and CDR2: LGHNA, YSLEER. The CDR3 consists of 15 residues. The V gene lost 0 bases and the J gene lost 4 bases, with 13 bases spanning the gap. This CDR3 reads CASSQDARGPYEQYF. As DNA, the CDR3 is TGCGCCAGCAGCCAAGATGCGAGGGGCCCATACGAGCAGTACTTC.

This clonotype was observed a handful of times. The CDR3 reads CASSYSRRETQYF. The CDR3 DNA reads TGTGCCAGCAGTTACTCCCGTCGAGAGACCCAGTACTTC. V is TRBV6-6 and J is TRBJ2-5; no clear D. CDR3 length: 13 amino acids. Germline-derived CDR1 and CDR2 are MNHNY and SVGAGI (reference sequence). V was clipped by 0 bases and J by 4 bases, with 6 bases between them.

In this sample, this clonotype turned up many times. This chain's CDR3 is CSAGISGETQYF. The CDR3, as DNA: TGCAGCGCCGGGATCTCCGGAGAGACCCAGTACTTC. The rearrangement uses TRBV29-1 and TRBJ2-5; TRBD2 might be the D (5 bases). The V gene's germline CDR1 is SQVTM and CDR2 ANQGSEA. Between the trimmed V and J ends, which lost 7 bases and 4 bases, there was a span of 13 bases. CDR3 size: 12 residues. The full variable domain, its missing parts supplied by reference TRBV29-1 and TRBJ2-5, is SAVISQKPSRDICQRGTSLTIQCQVDSQVTMMFWYRQQPGQSLTLIATANQGSEATYESGFVIDKFPISRPNLTFSTLTVSNMSPEDSSIYLCSAGISGETQYFGPGTRLLVL.

The table lists this clonotype with many counts. The chain carries TRBV20-1 and TRBJ2-1; maybe TRBD2 (5 bases). The CDR3 length is 12 residues. The V gene's germline CDR1 is DFQATT and CDR2 SNEGSKA (reference sequence). V lost 5 bases to trimming and J lost 3 bases, with 8 bases between them. The CDR3 here is CSASAGYNEQFF. The CDR3, as DNA: TGCAGTGCTTCGGCGGGCTACAATGAGCAGTTCTTC.